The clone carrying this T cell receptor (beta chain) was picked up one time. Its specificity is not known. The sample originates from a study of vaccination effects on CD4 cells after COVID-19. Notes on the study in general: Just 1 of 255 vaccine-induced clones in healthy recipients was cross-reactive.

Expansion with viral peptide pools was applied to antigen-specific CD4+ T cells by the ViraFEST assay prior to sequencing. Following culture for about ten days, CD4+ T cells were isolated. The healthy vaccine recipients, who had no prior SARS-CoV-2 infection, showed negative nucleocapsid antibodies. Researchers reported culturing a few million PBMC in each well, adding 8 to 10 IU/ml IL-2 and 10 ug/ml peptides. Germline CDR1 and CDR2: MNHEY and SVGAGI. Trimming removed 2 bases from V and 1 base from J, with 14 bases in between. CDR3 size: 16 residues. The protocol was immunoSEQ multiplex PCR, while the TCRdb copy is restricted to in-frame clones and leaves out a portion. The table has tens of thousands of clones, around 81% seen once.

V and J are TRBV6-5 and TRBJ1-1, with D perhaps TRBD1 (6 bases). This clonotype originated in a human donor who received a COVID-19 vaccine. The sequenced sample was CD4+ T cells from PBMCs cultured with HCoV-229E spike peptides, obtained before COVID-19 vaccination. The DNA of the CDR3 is TGTGCCAGCAGTTACGGGGGGGCTCCCGGGAACACTGAAGCTTTCTTT. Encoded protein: CASSYGGAPGNTEAFF.